The clone carrying this T cell receptor (beta chain) turned up a few times. As yet, its antigen is unknown. The data were taken from a study of CD4 T cells in relation to SARS-CoV-2 and coronaviruses. Naive or memory CD4+ cells were cultured 1:1 with T cell-depleted PBMCs plus CEF. Generated by immunoSEQ multiplex PCR, the TCRdb table keeps only in-frame clones and is missing some. The profile shows about 36,000 clones, around 80% of them singletons. Germline CDR1 reads KGHSH; CDR2 reads LQKENI. The CDR3 extends over 15 amino acids. Trimming took off 3 bases at V and 4 bases at J, with 13 bases between the two ends.

Input material: memory CD4+ T cells from PBMCs, cultured in vitro. The chain employs TRBV18 and TRBJ1-5, with a tentative D call TRBD1 (6 bases). This clonotype was sampled from an adult with COVID-19. This CDR3 reads CASSPGTQGNQPQHF. The CDR3, as DNA: TGTGCCAGCTCACCGGGGACGCAGGGGAATCAGCCCCAGCATTTT.